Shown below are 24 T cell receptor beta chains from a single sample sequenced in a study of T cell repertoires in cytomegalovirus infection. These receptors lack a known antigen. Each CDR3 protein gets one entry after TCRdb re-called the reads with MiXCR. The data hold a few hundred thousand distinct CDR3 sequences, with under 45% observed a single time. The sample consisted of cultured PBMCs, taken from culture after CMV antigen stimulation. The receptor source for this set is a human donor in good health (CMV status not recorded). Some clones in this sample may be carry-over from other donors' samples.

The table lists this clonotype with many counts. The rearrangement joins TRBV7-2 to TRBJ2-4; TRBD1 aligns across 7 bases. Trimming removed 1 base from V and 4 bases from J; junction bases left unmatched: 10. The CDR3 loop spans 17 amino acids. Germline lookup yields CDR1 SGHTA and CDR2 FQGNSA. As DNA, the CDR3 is TGTGCCAGCAGCTTAGGGGGCAGGGGACAGTGGAAAAACATTCAGTACTTC. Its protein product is CASSLGGRGQWKNIQYF.

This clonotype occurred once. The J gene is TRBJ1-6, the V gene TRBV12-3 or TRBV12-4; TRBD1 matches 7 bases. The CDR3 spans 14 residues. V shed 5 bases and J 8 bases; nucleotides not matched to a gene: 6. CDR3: CASSPRDRHSPLHF. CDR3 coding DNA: TGTGCCAGCAGTCCGCGGGACAGACATTCACCCCTCCACTTT.

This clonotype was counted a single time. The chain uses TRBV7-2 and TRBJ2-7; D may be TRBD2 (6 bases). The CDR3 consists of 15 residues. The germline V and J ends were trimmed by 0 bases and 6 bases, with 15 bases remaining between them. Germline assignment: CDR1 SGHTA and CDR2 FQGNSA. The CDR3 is CASSLAEGLLGEQYF. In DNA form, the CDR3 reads TGTGCCAGCAGCTTAGCGGAGGGCCTCTTAGGCGAGCAGTACTTC.

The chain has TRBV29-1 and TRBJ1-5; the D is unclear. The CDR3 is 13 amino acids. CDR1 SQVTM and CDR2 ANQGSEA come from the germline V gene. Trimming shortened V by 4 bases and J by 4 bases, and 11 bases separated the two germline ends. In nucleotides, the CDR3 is TGCAGCGTTGGTTCGGGGAATAATCAGCCCCAGCATTTT. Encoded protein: CSVGSGNNQPQHF.

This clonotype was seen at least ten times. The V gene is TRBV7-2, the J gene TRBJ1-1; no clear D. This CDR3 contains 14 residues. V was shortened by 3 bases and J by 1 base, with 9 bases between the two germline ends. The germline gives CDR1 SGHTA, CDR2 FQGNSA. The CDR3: CASSFADGNTEAFF. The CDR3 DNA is TGTGCCAGCAGCTTTGCGGACGGGAACACTGAAGCTTTCTTT.

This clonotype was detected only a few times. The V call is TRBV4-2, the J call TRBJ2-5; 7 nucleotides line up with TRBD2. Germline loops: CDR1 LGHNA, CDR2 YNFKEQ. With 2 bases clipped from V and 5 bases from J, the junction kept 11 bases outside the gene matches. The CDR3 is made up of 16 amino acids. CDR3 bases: TGTGCCAGCAGCCAATCATTCGGACTAGGCGGGGAGACCCAGTACTTC. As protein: CASSQSFGLGGETQYF.

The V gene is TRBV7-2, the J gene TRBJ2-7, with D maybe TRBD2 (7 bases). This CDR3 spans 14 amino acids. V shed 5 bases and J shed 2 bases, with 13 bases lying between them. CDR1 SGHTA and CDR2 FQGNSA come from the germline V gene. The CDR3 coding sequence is TGTGCCAGCAGCCCCGGCGGGGGCGCCTACGAGCAGTACTTC. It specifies CASSPGGGAYEQYF.

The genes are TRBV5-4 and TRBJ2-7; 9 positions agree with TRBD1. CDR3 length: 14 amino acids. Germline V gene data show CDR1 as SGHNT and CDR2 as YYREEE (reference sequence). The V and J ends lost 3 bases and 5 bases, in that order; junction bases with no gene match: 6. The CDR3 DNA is TGTGCCAGCAGCTCACGGACAGGGGAGGACGAGCAGTACTTC. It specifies CASSSRTGEDEQYF.

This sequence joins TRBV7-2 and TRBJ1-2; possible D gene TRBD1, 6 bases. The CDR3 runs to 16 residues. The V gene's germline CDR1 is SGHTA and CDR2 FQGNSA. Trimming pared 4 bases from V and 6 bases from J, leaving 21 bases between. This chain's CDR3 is CASSSMGRNREDGYTF. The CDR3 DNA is TGTGCCAGCAGCTCGATGGGGAGGAACAGGGAAGATGGCTACACCTTC.

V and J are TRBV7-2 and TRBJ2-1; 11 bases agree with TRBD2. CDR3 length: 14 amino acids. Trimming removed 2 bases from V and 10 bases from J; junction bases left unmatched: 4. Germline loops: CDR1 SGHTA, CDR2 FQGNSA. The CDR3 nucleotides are TGTGCCAGCAGCTTAACTAGCGGGAGATGGGAGCAGTTCTTC. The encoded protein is CASSLTSGRWEQFF.

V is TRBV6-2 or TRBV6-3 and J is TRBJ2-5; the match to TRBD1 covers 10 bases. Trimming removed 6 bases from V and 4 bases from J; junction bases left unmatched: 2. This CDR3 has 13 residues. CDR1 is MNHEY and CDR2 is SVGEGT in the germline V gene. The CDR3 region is CASRDRGRETQYF. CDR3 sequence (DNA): TGTGCCAGCAGAGACAGGGGGCGAGAGACCCAGTACTTC.

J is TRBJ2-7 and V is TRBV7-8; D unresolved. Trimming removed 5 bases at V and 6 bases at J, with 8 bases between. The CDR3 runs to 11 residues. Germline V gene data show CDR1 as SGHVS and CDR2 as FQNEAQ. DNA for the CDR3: TGTGCCAGCAGCCAACTCGCCGAGCAGTACTTC. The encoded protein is CASSQLAEQYF.

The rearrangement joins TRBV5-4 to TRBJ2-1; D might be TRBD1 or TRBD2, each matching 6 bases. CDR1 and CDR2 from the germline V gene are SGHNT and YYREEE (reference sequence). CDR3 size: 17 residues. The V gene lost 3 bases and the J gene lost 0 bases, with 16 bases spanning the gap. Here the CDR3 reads CASSWGAPGSSYNEQFF. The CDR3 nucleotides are TGTGCCAGCAGCTGGGGGGCCCCCGGGAGCTCCTACAATGAGCAGTTCTTC.

This chain's CDR3 is CAISGTGSGNSPLHF. CDR3 DNA: TGTGCCATCAGCGGGACAGGGTCCGGCAATTCACCCCTCCACTTT. The chain couples TRBV10-3 to TRBJ1-6; 9 bases are a match to TRBD1. The germline CDR1 and CDR2 sequences are ENHRY and SYGVKD. V shed 6 bases, J shed 7 bases, and the junction held 7 bases outside the gene matches. The CDR3 is made up of 15 amino acids.

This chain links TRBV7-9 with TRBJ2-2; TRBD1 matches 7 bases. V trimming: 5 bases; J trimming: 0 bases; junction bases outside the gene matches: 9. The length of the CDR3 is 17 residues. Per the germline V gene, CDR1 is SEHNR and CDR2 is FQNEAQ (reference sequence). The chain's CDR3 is CASSDQRTGPNTGELFF. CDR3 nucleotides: TGTGCCAGCAGCGACCAACGGACAGGACCGAACACCGGGGAGCTGTTTTTT.

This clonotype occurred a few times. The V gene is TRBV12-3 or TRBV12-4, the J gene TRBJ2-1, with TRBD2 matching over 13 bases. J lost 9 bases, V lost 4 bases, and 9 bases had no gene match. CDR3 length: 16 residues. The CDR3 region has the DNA TGTGCCAGCAGTTCCGGACTAGCGGGGGTCCCCGGTGAGCAGTTCTTC. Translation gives CASSSGLAGVPGEQFF.

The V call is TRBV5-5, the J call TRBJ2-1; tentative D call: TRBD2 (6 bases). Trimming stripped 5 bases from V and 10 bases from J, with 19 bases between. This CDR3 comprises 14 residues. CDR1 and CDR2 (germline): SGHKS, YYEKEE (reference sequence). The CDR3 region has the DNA TGTGCCAGCAGTCGACAGACGACCGGAGGGGAGCAGTTCTTC. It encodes CASSRQTTGGEQFF. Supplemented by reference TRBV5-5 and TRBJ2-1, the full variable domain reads DAGVTQSPTHLIKTRGQQVTLRCSPISGHKSVSWYQQVLGQGPQFIFQYYEKEERGRGNFPDRFSARQFPNYSSELNVNALLLGDSALYLCASSRQTTGGEQFFGPGTRLTVL.

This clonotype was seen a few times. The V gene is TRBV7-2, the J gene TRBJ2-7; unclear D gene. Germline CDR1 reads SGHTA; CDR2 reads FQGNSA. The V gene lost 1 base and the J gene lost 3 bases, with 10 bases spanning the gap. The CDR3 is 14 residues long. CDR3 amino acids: CASSLVASLYEQYF. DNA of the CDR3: TGTGCCAGCAGCTTAGTAGCTAGTCTCTACGAGCAGTACTTC. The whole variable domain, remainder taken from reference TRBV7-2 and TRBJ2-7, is GAGVSQSPSNKVTEKGKDVELRCDPISGHTALYWYRQSLGQGLEFLIYFQGNSAPDKSGLPSDRFSAERTGGSVSTLTIQRTQQEDSAVYLCASSLVASLYEQYFGPGTRLTVT.

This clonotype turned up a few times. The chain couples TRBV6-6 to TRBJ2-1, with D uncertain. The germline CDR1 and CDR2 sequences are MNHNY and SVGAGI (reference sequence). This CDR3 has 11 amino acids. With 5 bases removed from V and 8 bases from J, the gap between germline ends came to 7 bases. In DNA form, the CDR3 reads TGTGCCAGCAGTAACAGCTATGAGCAGTTCTTC. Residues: CASSNSYEQFF.

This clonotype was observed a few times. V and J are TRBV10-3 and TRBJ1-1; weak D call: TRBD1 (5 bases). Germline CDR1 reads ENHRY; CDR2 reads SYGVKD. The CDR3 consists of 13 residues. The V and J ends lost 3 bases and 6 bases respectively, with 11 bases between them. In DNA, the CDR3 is TGTGCCATCAGTGATCAGGGTAGGGCTGAAGCTTTCTTT. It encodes CAISDQGRAEAFF.

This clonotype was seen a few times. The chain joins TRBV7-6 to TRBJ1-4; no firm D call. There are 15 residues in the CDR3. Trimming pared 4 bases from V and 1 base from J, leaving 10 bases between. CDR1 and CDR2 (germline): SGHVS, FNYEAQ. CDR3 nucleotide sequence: TGTGCCAGCAGCTCTCTCGCAGTAACTAATGAAAAACTGTTTTTT. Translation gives CASSSLAVTNEKLFF.

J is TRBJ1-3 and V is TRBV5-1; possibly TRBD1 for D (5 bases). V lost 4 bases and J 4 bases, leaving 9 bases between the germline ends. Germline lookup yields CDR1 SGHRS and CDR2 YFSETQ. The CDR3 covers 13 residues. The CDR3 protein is CASSGRGGNTIYF. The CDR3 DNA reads TGCGCCAGCAGCGGAAGGGGAGGAAACACCATATATTTT.

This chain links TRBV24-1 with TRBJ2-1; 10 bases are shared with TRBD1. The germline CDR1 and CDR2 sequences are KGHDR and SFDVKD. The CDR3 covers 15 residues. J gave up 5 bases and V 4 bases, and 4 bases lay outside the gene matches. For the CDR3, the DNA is TGTGCCACCAGTGAGTCCGGGACAGGGGACAATGAGCAGTTCTTC. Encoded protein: CATSESGTGDNEQFF.

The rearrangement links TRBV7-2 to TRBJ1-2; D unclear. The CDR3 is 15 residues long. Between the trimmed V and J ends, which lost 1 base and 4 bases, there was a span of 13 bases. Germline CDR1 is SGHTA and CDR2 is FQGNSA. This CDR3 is CASSLGSFPAYGYTF. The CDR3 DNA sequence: TGTGCCAGCAGCTTAGGGTCTTTCCCGGCCTATGGCTACACCTTC.